What follows are 32 T cell receptor beta chains derived from one specimen sequenced in a study of beta chain features in type 1 diabetes. Findings and caveats of the study: Type 1 diabetes patients showed a moderate but significant shortening of TCRB CDR3s in all four CD4+ subsets.

What these receptors recognize is not known. The authors reverse transcribed all of the isolated RNA, so sequencing captured expressed TCRB transcripts. Measured with immunoSEQ multiplex PCR; TCRdb has only the in-frame clones, and not every one. This sample yields about 740,000 clones, of which 13% are seen a single time; less than 0.025% belongs to the top ten. Sequencing used naive CD4+ T cells from blood. Receptor source: a man aged 18 to 30 with type 1 diabetes.

In the case of this clone: Other DNA variants within this sample encode the same CDR3. The chain couples TRBV30 to TRBJ1-1, with 9 bases that match TRBD1. The CDR3 contains 12 residues. After removal of 5 bases from V and 10 bases from J, the junction contained 8 bases not matched to a gene. CDR1 and CDR2 (germline): GTSNPN, SVGIG (reference sequence). CDR3 in DNA: TGTGCCTGGTCTCCGGGACAGGGCAGAGCTTTCTTT. Its translation is CAWSPGQGRAFF. The entire variable domain, with the rest obtained from reference TRBV30 and TRBJ1-1, is as follows: SQTIHQWPATLVQPVGSPLSLECTVEGTSNPNLYWYRQAAGRGLQLLFYSVGIGQISSEVPQNLSASRPQDRQFILSSKKLLLSDSGFYLCAWSPGQGRAFFGQGTRLTVV.

V is TRBV27 and J is TRBJ1-2; weak D call: TRBD1 (6 bases). The CDR3 spans 14 residues. Germline CDR1 is MNHEY and CDR2 is SMNVEV (reference sequence). Trimming removed 5 bases from V and 13 bases from J, with 23 bases in between. The CDR3 sequence: CASSQNPGQPITTF. The DNA for the CDR3 is TGTGCCAGCAGTCAGAACCCAGGACAGCCCATCACCACCTTC.

The rearrangement joins TRBV30 to TRBJ2-7; tentatively, D is TRBD2 (6 bases). The J call is uncertain, as TRBJ2-5 better fits the DNA end. This CDR3 has 15 amino acids. Germline assignment: CDR1 GTSNPN and CDR2 SVGIG (reference sequence). CDR3 sequence (DNA): TGTGCCTGGACCCGAGGGCAGGGTAGCGGAGAGACCCAGTACTTC. Its translation is CAWTRGQGSGETQYF.

This clone appeared once. The V and J genes are TRBV5-1 and TRBJ2-5; 7 positions agree with TRBD1. The CDR3 consists of 14 residues. Germline lookup yields CDR1 SGHRS and CDR2 YFSETQ. V lost 4 bases to trimming and J lost 1 base; unmatched junction nucleotides: 4. The CDR3 is CASSQGQAQETQYF. The CDR3 nucleotides are TGCGCCAGCAGCCAAGGACAGGCCCAAGAGACCCAGTACTTC.

The rearrangement links TRBV2 to TRBJ2-5, with 7 bases aligning to TRBD1. Germline V gives CDR1 SNHLY, CDR2 FYNNEI. V lost 6 bases, J lost 2 bases, and 12 bases stayed unmatched. The length of the CDR3 is 16 residues. The CDR3 protein is CASRPILGQKQETQYF. The CDR3 nucleotides are TGTGCCAGCAGGCCTATACTGGGACAGAAGCAAGAGACCCAGTACTTC.

The V and J genes are TRBV7-9 and TRBJ2-2; 9 bases are shared with TRBD1. V was pared by 5 bases and J by 2 bases, with 6 bases of the junction left unmatched. This CDR3 is built from 16 residues. Germline CDR1 is SEHNR and CDR2 is FQNEAQ (reference sequence). This CDR3 is CASSPRTGVNTGELFF. In DNA form, the CDR3 reads TGTGCCAGCAGCCCAAGGACAGGGGTAAACACCGGGGAGCTGTTTTTT.

This clone has only a few counts. The V gene is TRBV28, the J gene TRBJ2-7; tentative D call: TRBD2 (5 bases). In germline, CDR1 is MDHEN, CDR2 SYDVKM. The CDR3 contains 12 residues. Trimming cost V 7 bases and J 5 bases, with 12 bases left between them. Written as DNA, the CDR3 is TGTGCCAGCACCATCCCCGGGGACGAGCAGTACTTC. Its translation: CASTIPGDEQYF.

The gene calls are TRBV6-5 and TRBJ1-2; TRBD1 matches at 10 bases. The junction had 9 bases not matched to a gene; V was cut back by 7 bases and J by 7 bases. The CDR3 length is 14 residues. Looked up from germline, CDR1 is MNHEY and CDR2 is SVGAGI. The CDR3 DNA follows: TGTGCCAGCACAGGGGGACAGGGGTTTGGTGGCTACACCTTC. Protein sequence: CASTGGQGFGGYTF.

Remarks on this clone: The sample holds other DNA sequences that translate to the same CDR3. The genes are TRBV30 and TRBJ1-5; tentatively, D is TRBD1 (5 bases). The V and J ends lost 0 bases and 5 bases respectively, with 8 bases between them. The V gene's germline CDR1 is GTSNPN and CDR2 SVGIG (reference sequence). CDR3 size: 13 residues. Written as DNA, the CDR3 is TGTGCCTGGAGTGTACAAGGGGATCAGCCCCAGCATTTT. It translates to CAWSVQGDQPQHF.

This clone was recorded a few times. This chain joins TRBV6-5 and TRBJ2-5, with 10 positions matching TRBD1. Trimming took 0 bases from V and 4 from J; bases not matched to a gene: 2. Per germline, CDR1 MNHEY and CDR2 SVGAGI. There are 15 residues in the CDR3. The CDR3 loop reads CASSYSRTGGETQYF. DNA for the CDR3: TGTGCCAGCAGTTACTCCCGGACAGGGGGAGAGACCCAGTACTTC.

The table lists this clone with a few counts. The sample holds other DNA sequences that translate to the same CDR3. V and J are TRBV30 and TRBJ1-3, with unresolved D. The CDR3 extends over 12 amino acids. V dropped 0 bases and J dropped 4 bases, with 4 bases sitting between them. The V gene's germline CDR1 is GTSNPN and CDR2 SVGIG (reference sequence). The CDR3 nucleotides are TGTGCCTGGAGTGTAGGCGGAAACACCATATATTTT. It encodes CAWSVGGNTIYF. Variable domain in full (rest from reference TRBV30 and TRBJ1-3): SQTIHQWPATLVQPVGSPLSLECTVEGTSNPNLYWYRQAAGRGLQLLFYSVGIGQISSEVPQNLSASRPQDRQFILSSKKLLLSDSGFYLCAWSVGGNTIYFGEGSWLTVV.

This clone was seen more than once but under ten times. The chain employs TRBV6-6 and TRBJ1-2; D remains unclear. Germline-derived CDR1 and CDR2 are MNHNY and SVGAGI (reference sequence). The V end lost 1 base, the J end lost 6 bases, and 3 bases lay between the germline ends. The CDR3 length is 11 residues. The DNA of the CDR3 is TGTGCCAGCAGTTACTATGATGGCTACACCTTC. This sequence encodes CASSYYDGYTF.

This clone showed up just a few times. V usage is TRBV6-5 and J usage is TRBJ2-3, with D perhaps TRBD2 (7 bases). Per the germline V gene, CDR1 is MNHEY and CDR2 is SVGAGI. Trimming left V 0 bases short and J 8 bases short, with 15 bases between. CDR3 length: 15 residues. The CDR3 region is CASSYSGGPLGTQYF. In nucleotides, the CDR3 is TGTGCCAGCAGTTACTCGGGGGGGCCCCTGGGTACGCAGTATTTT.

This clone was counted between two and nine times. The chain links TRBV2 to TRBJ1-2; D remains unclear. CDR3 length: 13 amino acids. Trimming left V 1 base short and J 5 bases short, with 8 bases between. The germline gives CDR1 SNHLY, CDR2 FYNNEI. Written as DNA, the CDR3 is TGTGCCAGCAGTGAAGGGGTCCATTATGGCTACACCTTC. Translated, it gives CASSEGVHYGYTF.

The chain uses TRBV5-6 and TRBJ2-7; D perhaps matches TRBD2 (6 bases). Trimming left V 4 bases short and J 7 bases short, with 18 bases between. The germline V gene has CDR1 SGHDT and CDR2 YYEEEE. This CDR3 contains 14 residues. For the CDR3, the DNA is TGTGCCAGCAGCACGGGACTCCCAGGAGGGGAGCAGTACTTC. This codes for CASSTGLPGGEQYF.

In its sample, this clone was seen a few times. The chain uses TRBV27 and TRBJ2-5; the match to TRBD1 covers 7 bases. CDR1 is MNHEY, CDR2 SMNVEV, per germline (reference sequence). The trim removed 3 bases at V and 7 bases at J, leaving 14 bases unmatched. The CDR3 loop spans 16 amino acids. CDR3 coding DNA: TGTGCCAGCAGTTTCAAGACAGGGAATTTTAGAGGGACCCAGTACTTC. This gives the protein CASSFKTGNFRGTQYF.

This clone occurred a few times. CDR3 in DNA: TGTGCCAGCAGCTCCAATAATAATTCACCCCTCCACTTT. It encodes CASSSNNNSPLHF. The gene calls are TRBV7-3 and TRBJ1-6; no reliable D call. The length of the CDR3 is 13 residues. CDR1 is SGHTA, CDR2 FQGTGA, per germline. Trimming removed 4 bases from V and 5 bases from J, with 6 bases in between. The variable domain in full, with the rest retrieved from reference TRBV7-3 and TRBJ1-6, is GAGVSQTPSNKVTEKGKYVELRCDPISGHTALYWYRQSLGQGPEFLIYFQGTGAADDSGLPNDRFFAVRPEGSVSTLKIQRTERGDSAVYLCASSSNNNSPLHFGNGTRLTVT.

The V call is TRBV4-2, the J call TRBJ1-6; 8 nucleotides line up with TRBD1. CDR1 is LGHNA and CDR2 is YNFKEQ in the germline V gene. CDR3 length: 15 residues. Trimming took 3 bases from V and 5 from J; bases not matched to a gene: 3. This CDR3 reads CASSHTQGDNSPLHF. CDR3 sequence (DNA): TGTGCCAGCAGCCACACACAGGGGGATAATTCACCCCTCCACTTT.

A few counts support this clone. The chain employs TRBV18 and TRBJ2-7; D might be TRBD1 or TRBD2, each matching 5 bases. Germline V gene sequence: CDR1 KGHSH, CDR2 LQKENI. CDR3 length equals 14 residues. Trimming cost V 5 bases and J 0 bases, with 11 bases left between them. In DNA form, the CDR3 reads TGTGCCAGCTCAGGGGACCAAAACTCCTACGAGCAGTACTTC. Translating it yields CASSGDQNSYEQYF.

The chain links TRBV12-5 to TRBJ2-3; D gene unclear. The germline V gene encodes CDR1 LGHNT and CDR2 FRNRAP. Trimming stripped 4 bases from V and 5 bases from J, with 10 bases between. The length of the CDR3 is 13 residues. CDR3: CASGSAIKDTQYF. In DNA, the CDR3 is TGTGCTAGTGGTTCCGCAATTAAAGATACGCAGTATTTT.

The CDR3 spells CASSSGSGGNTDTQYF. For the CDR3, the DNA is TGTGCCAGCAGCTCCGGTAGCGGGGGGAACACAGATACGCAGTATTTT. The V gene is TRBV7-2, the J gene TRBJ2-3, with 10 nucleotides matching TRBD2. The CDR3 extends over 16 amino acids. V shed 4 bases, J shed 2 bases, and the junction held 6 bases outside the gene matches. Germline V gene data show CDR1 as SGHTA and CDR2 as FQGNSA.

The chain is built from TRBV23-1 and TRBJ2-7; perhaps TRBD2 as D (6 bases). TRBV23-1 is treated as an ORF (open reading frame) with a function not yet certain. The CDR3 sequence is 13 residues long. V was pared by 8 bases and J by 5 bases, with 16 bases between. The CDR3 protein is CASGPEGIDEQYF. CDR3 in DNA: TGCGCCAGCGGGCCGGAGGGCATCGACGAGCAGTACTTC.

The chain has TRBV7-2 and TRBJ1-3; D gene uncertain. CDR1 SGHTA and CDR2 FQGNSA come from the germline V gene. Trimming stripped 1 base from V and 0 bases from J, with 10 bases between. The CDR3 is 16 residues long. The CDR3 DNA follows: TGTGCCAGCAGCTTAGGACTCCTTCTCTCTGGAAACACCATATATTTT. The encoded protein is CASSLGLLLSGNTIYF.

Notes on this clone: This sample also contains other DNA sequences that code for the same CDR3. This chain connects TRBV7-9 to TRBJ1-5; 7 bases agree with TRBD1. The CDR3 spans 14 residues. J lost 2 bases, V lost 5 bases, and 3 bases had no gene match. In germline, CDR1 is SEHNR, CDR2 FQNEAQ (reference sequence). The CDR3 bases are TGTGCCAGCAGCCCCGGACAGGGCAATCAGCCCCAGCATTTT. It specifies CASSPGQGNQPQHF. The full variable domain, in which reference TRBV7-9 and TRBJ1-5 provide the parts outside the CDR3, is DTGVSQNPRHKITKRGQNVTFRCDPISEHNRLYWYRQTLGQGPEFLTYFQNEAQLEKSRLLSDRFSAERPKGSFSTLEIQRTEQGDSAMYLCASSPGQGNQPQHFGDGTRLSIL.

The rearrangement uses TRBV7-9 and TRBJ1-5, with D perhaps TRBD1 (5 bases). The V end was cut by 3 bases, the J end by 0 bases, with 9 bases between. CDR1 SEHNR and CDR2 FQNEAQ come from the germline V gene (reference sequence). This CDR3 has 15 residues. The DNA for the CDR3 is TGTGCCAGCAGCTTTATGGGGGATAGCAATCAGCCCCAGCATTTT. Its protein is CASSFMGDSNQPQHF.

There are a few counts of this clone. The chain carries TRBV6-6 and TRBJ1-1; no definite D call. The CDR3 runs to 14 residues. The germline CDR1 and CDR2 sequences are MNHNY and SVGAGI (reference sequence). The V and J ends lost 4 bases and 1 base respectively, with 10 bases between them. CDR3 nucleotides: TGTGCCAGCAGTTCCCTAGGCCCGAACACTGAAGCTTTCTTT. Translated: CASSSLGPNTEAFF.

This clone was detected only a few times. The chain employs TRBV30 and TRBJ1-1; 7 bases line up with TRBD1. The CDR3 runs 15 residues. J lost 3 bases, V lost 1 base, and 8 bases had no gene match. Germline CDR1 is GTSNPN and CDR2 is SVGIG (reference sequence). CDR3 protein: CAWSGQGPGDTEAFF. The DNA for the CDR3 is TGTGCCTGGAGTGGACAGGGACCCGGGGACACTGAAGCTTTCTTT.

In its sample, this clone was seen once. The chain employs TRBV6-7 and TRBJ2-1; 9 bases fit TRBD1. TRBV6-7 is noted as an ORF with a role that remains uncertain. After removal of 9 bases from V and 1 base from J, the junction contained 7 bases not matched to a gene. The CDR3 runs to 15 residues. CDR3 sequence: CASMLGQGSYNEQFF. For the CDR3, the DNA is TGTGCCAGTATGTTGGGACAGGGATCCTACAATGAGCAGTTCTTC.

This chain joins TRBV7-9 and TRBJ2-1; 9 bases are shared with TRBD2. Unmatched junction bases numbered 4, after V lost 2 bases and J lost 2 bases. The CDR3 sequence is 16 residues long. Germline V gene lookup returns CDR1 SEHNR and CDR2 FQNEAQ (reference sequence). CDR3 sequence (DNA): TGTGCCAGCAGCTTAATGTCTAGCGGGACCTACAATGAGCAGTTCTTC. It translates to CASSLMSSGTYNEQFF.

The chain recombines TRBV15 with TRBJ2-3; D possibly uses TRBD1 or TRBD2 (6 bases each). The germline CDR1 and CDR2 sequences are LNHNV and YYDKDF (reference sequence). The V and J ends lost 1 base and 5 bases respectively, with 10 bases between them. The CDR3 length is 14 residues. The CDR3 DNA reads TGTGCCACCAGCAGAGGGGGGGCGCGAGATACGCAGTATTTT. Protein sequence: CATSRGGARDTQYF.

This clone was counted between two and nine times. The rearrangement links TRBV10-1 to TRBJ2-1; 8 positions match TRBD2. Germline V CDR1 and CDR2: WNHNN, SYGVQD (reference sequence). V was pared by 6 bases and J by 8 bases, with 6 bases of the junction left unmatched. CDR3 size: 13 residues. CDR3 amino acids: CASRAGGGDEQFF. The DNA of the CDR3 is TGCGCCAGCAGGGCGGGGGGAGGCGATGAGCAGTTCTTC.

There are a few counts of this clone. The genes are TRBV4-2 and TRBJ2-7; D gene ambiguous. Looked up from germline, CDR1 is LGHNA and CDR2 is YNFKEQ. The V end was cut by 0 bases, the J end by 2 bases, with 5 bases between. The CDR3 extends over 13 amino acids. The chain's CDR3 is CASSQEGPYEQYF. As DNA, the CDR3 is TGTGCCAGCAGCCAAGAGGGCCCCTACGAGCAGTACTTC.